Listed here is a single T cell receptor beta chain. The target antigen is unknown. CDR1 MGHDK and CDR2 SYGVNS come from the germline V gene. Trimming cost V 3 bases and J 8 bases; bases outside gene matches: 6. The CDR3 runs 15 residues. Measured with immunoSEQ multiplex PCR; TCRdb has only the in-frame clones, and not every one. The sample has millions of clones; roughly 94% are singletons. This entry is derived from a study of shared clonotypes between healthy human individuals. Study-wide results and limits: Relative to clonotypes present in all four donors, those not shared had lower generation probabilities.

The chain couples TRBV25-1 to TRBJ1-4; 10 nucleotides line up with TRBD1. The source of this sequence is a man aged 18 to 35 in good health. Sequenced sample: naive CD4+ T cells sorted from blood. Subset of the sample: CD45RA+ positively selected. CDR3 DNA sequence: TGTGCCAGCAGTGACCCTGGACAGGGGGTCGAAAAACTGTTTTTT. It encodes CASSDPGQGVEKLFF.